This T cell receptor (beta chain) was recovered during a study of blood T cell repertoires in COVID-19. The table came from immunoSEQ multiplex PCR; TCRdb's copy has only in-frame clones and leaves some out. The table lists roughly 230,000 clones, about 88% of them singletons. The V gene lost 1 base and the J gene lost 0 bases, with 4 bases spanning the gap. CDR3 size: 15 residues. Germline assignment: CDR1 LGHDT and CDR2 YNNKEL (reference sequence). Sequenced: peripheral blood. The chain employs TRBV3-1 (or the pseudogene TRBV3-2) and TRBJ2-6; D gene uncertain. The clonotype comes from a woman in her thirties or forties who had recovered from COVID-19. CDR3 nucleotide sequence: TGTGCCAGCAGCCAAGTGGCCTCTGGGGCCAACGTCCTGACTTTC. Encoded protein: CASSQVASGANVLTF.